The 20 T cell receptor beta chains below all came from one sample that was sequenced in a study of T cell responses to AZD1222 COVID-19 vaccine. Profiled with immunoSEQ multiplex PCR; TCRdb holds only in-frame clones, not every one. Of some 120,000 clones listed, 88% are singletons. The material was peripheral blood, obtained on day 0 of AZD1222 vaccination. Receptor source: an adult in good health.

The chain uses TRBV10-2 and TRBJ2-3; no firm D call. Trimming took off 8 bases at V and 6 bases at J, with 6 bases between the two ends. CDR1 WSHSY and CDR2 SAAADI come from the germline V gene. This CDR3 contains 10 residues. The CDR3 reads CASGLDTQYF. CDR3 sequence (DNA): TGCGCCAGCGGTCTGGATACGCAGTATTTT.

This chain connects TRBV5-1 to TRBJ1-5; D remains ambiguous. Germline CDR1 and CDR2: SGHRS and YFSETQ. V lost 4 bases and J lost 9, with 11 bases in between. The CDR3 is 12 amino acids. The CDR3 DNA sequence: TGCGCCAGCAGCACCGACACATCGCCCCAGCATTTT. It yields the protein CASSTDTSPQHF.

The chain couples TRBV18 to TRBJ2-7, with D maybe TRBD1 (5 bases). The CDR3 runs to 17 residues. V shed 0 bases and J shed 3 bases, with 18 bases lying between them. Germline V CDR1 and CDR2: KGHSH, LQKENI. The CDR3: CASSPPEKNAGFYEQYF. CDR3 DNA: TGTGCCAGCTCACCACCGGAAAAGAATGCAGGGTTCTACGAGCAGTACTTC.

This clone was detected a few times. This chain links TRBV13 with TRBJ1-4, with 7 bases identical to TRBD1. Germline assignment: CDR1 PRHDT and CDR2 FYEKMQ (reference sequence). J gave up 12 bases and V 5 bases, and 6 bases lay outside the gene matches. This CDR3 region has 12 residues. As DNA, the CDR3 is TGTGCCAGCAGCCCCAGGGGGAGTGAACTGTTTTTT. Its translation is CASSPRGSELFF.

This clone was counted between two and nine times. This chain joins TRBV7-2 and TRBJ2-3, with a weak D call TRBD1 (6 bases). The V end was cut by 3 bases, the J end by 4 bases, with 20 bases between. Germline V gene sequence: CDR1 SGHTA, CDR2 FQGNSA. The CDR3 extends over 17 amino acids. This chain's CDR3 is CASSLMGHTLKADTQYF. The CDR3 DNA follows: TGTGCCAGCAGCTTGATGGGACATACCTTGAAGGCAGATACGCAGTATTTT.

The chain joins TRBV19 to TRBJ1-1; TRBD1 agrees at 9 bases. The CDR3 runs to 13 residues. After removal of 4 bases from V and 10 bases from J, the junction contained 7 bases not matched to a gene. The germline gives CDR1 LNHDA, CDR2 SQIVND (reference sequence). CDR3 in amino acids: CASSTTGGSAAFF. The CDR3 DNA reads TGTGCCAGTAGTACGACAGGGGGGTCCGCAGCTTTCTTT.

This chain joins TRBV3-1 (or the pseudogene TRBV3-2) and TRBJ2-1; D perhaps matches TRBD1 (5 bases). Germline CDR1 is LGHDT and CDR2 is YNNKEL (reference sequence). The CDR3 covers 12 residues. Trimming shortened V by 1 base and J by 15 bases, and 13 bases separated the two germline ends. CDR3 DNA sequence: TGTGCCAGCAGCCAAGTTCCAGGGTCCCTGTTCTTC. This gives the protein CASSQVPGSLFF.

The rearrangement joins TRBV28 to TRBJ2-2; 10 bases match TRBD1. This CDR3 has 15 amino acids. Germline V lookup: CDR1 MDHEN, CDR2 SYDVKM. The ends lost 4 bases at V and 4 bases at J; junction bases unmatched: 3. CDR3 DNA: TGTGCCAGCAGTTCAGGACAGGGGGGCACCGGGGAGCTGTTTTTT. It codes for CASSSGQGGTGELFF.

This chain connects TRBV11-1 to TRBJ2-7; 7 bases match TRBD2. J gave up 4 bases and V 7 bases, and 13 bases lay outside the gene matches. The CDR3 is made up of 15 amino acids. Germline assignment: CDR1 SGHAT and CDR2 FQDESV (reference sequence). The CDR3 DNA follows: TGTGCCAGCACCGACGGGTTACTAGCGACTTACGAGCAGTACTTC. The encoded protein is CASTDGLLATYEQYF.

J is TRBJ2-3 and V is TRBV6-2 or TRBV6-3, with 8 nucleotides matching TRBD2. The CDR3 contains 15 residues. V shed 2 bases and J 5 bases; nucleotides not matched to a gene: 6. CDR1 MNHEY and CDR2 SVGEGT come from the germline V gene. The DNA for the CDR3 is TGTGCCAGCAGTTACCGCGCGGGAGGCAGAGATACGCAGTATTTT. Protein product: CASSYRAGGRDTQYF.

The V and J genes are TRBV28 and TRBJ1-2; 9 positions match TRBD1. CDR3 length: 15 residues. V was pared by 5 bases and J by 6 bases, with 10 bases of the junction left unmatched. Germline V gives CDR1 MDHEN, CDR2 SYDVKM. This CDR3 reads CASSVPTGGRDGYTF. CDR3 bases: TGTGCCAGCAGTGTCCCGACAGGGGGTCGTGATGGCTACACCTTC.

The gene calls are TRBV19 and TRBJ2-4; 8 bases fit TRBD1. Trimming removed 1 base from V and 8 bases from J; junction bases left unmatched: 10. There are 16 residues in the CDR3. Germline values: CDR1 LNHDA, CDR2 SQIVND (reference sequence). In DNA, the CDR3 is TGTGCCAGTAGTATAGGGCGCCAGGGGGCGGATTACATTCAGTACTTC. Protein: CASSIGRQGADYIQYF.

The chain is built from TRBV12-3 or TRBV12-4 and TRBJ1-1, with D possibly matching TRBD1 (5 bases). The germline V and J ends were trimmed by 6 bases and 7 bases, with 9 bases remaining between them. The CDR3 sequence is 11 residues long. The CDR3 reads CASSWGDEAFF. In nucleotides, the CDR3 is TGTGCCAGCAGCTGGGGGGATGAAGCTTTCTTT.

The chain recombines TRBV6-5 with TRBJ2-7; D not certain. Germline V gene data show CDR1 as MNHEY and CDR2 as SVGAGI. The CDR3 runs to 12 residues. The V end lost 1 base, the J end lost 9 bases, and 10 bases lay between the germline ends. Written as DNA, the CDR3 is TGTGCCAGCAGTTACTTGCCACGGAGGCAGTACTTC. It specifies CASSYLPRRQYF.

The CDR3 DNA is TGCGCCAGCAGCCCCCAGGGGAGCAATCAGCCCCAGCATTTT. It encodes CASSPQGSNQPQHF. The genes are TRBV5-1 and TRBJ1-5; maybe TRBD1 (6 bases). The CDR3 has 14 residues. Germline V gene lookup returns CDR1 SGHRS and CDR2 YFSETQ. Trimming removed 4 bases from V and 1 base from J, with 9 bases in between.

The J gene is TRBJ2-1, the V gene TRBV7-2; 11 nucleotides align to TRBD2. The CDR3 is 15 amino acids. The junction had 3 bases not matched to a gene; V was cut back by 1 base and J by 7 bases. Germline CDR1 is SGHTA and CDR2 is FQGNSA. The CDR3 nucleotides are TGTGCCAGCAGCTTAGACCTAGCGGGAGGAAATGAGCAGTTCTTC. Translated, it gives CASSLDLAGGNEQFF. The full variable domain, completed using reference TRBV7-2 and TRBJ2-1, is GAGVSQSPSNKVTEKGKDVELRCDPISGHTALYWYRQSLGQGLEFLIYFQGNSAPDKSGLPSDRFSAERTGGSVSTLTIQRTQQEDSAVYLCASSLDLAGGNEQFFGPGTRLTVL.

J is TRBJ2-1 and V is TRBV9, with 7 positions matching TRBD1. Trimming took 0 bases from V and 2 from J; bases not matched to a gene: 2. The CDR3 has 15 residues. CDR1 and CDR2 from the germline V gene are SGDLS and YYNGEE. CDR3 nucleotides: TGTGCCAGCAGCGTAGGGGACAGAGCCTACAATGAGCAGTTCTTC. It encodes CASSVGDRAYNEQFF.

This rearrangement joins TRBV19 to TRBJ2-1; D is perhaps TRBD2 (6 bases). The CDR3 length is 15 residues. Germline V gives CDR1 LNHDA, CDR2 SQIVND (reference sequence). V was trimmed by 6 bases and J by 8 bases, leaving 20 bases between them. As DNA, the CDR3 is TGTGCCAGTAGCTATACCCCCGGGGGTAAAGATGAGCAGTTCTTC. As protein: CASSYTPGGKDEQFF.

The rearrangement joins TRBV27 to TRBJ1-2, with D possibly TRBD1 on 6 matching bases. The CDR3 length is 15 residues. The germline V gene has CDR1 MNHEY and CDR2 SMNVEV (reference sequence). Trimming shortened V by 5 bases and J by 5 bases, and 18 bases separated the two germline ends. For the CDR3, the DNA is TGTGCCAGCAGTCCAGGGACTGGGCAGGGGTATGGCTACACCTTC. This codes for CASSPGTGQGYGYTF.

The J gene is TRBJ2-1, the V gene TRBV19; 8 positions match TRBD2. This CDR3 is built from 14 residues. J gave up 9 bases and V 1 base, and 5 bases lay outside the gene matches. Germline V gene sequence: CDR1 LNHDA, CDR2 SQIVND (reference sequence). The CDR3 spells CASSIGRTSSEQFF. The CDR3 nucleotides are TGTGCCAGTAGTATAGGGAGGACTAGCAGTGAGCAGTTCTTC.